A selection of T cell receptor beta chains follows, all from one sample in a study of blood T cell repertoires in COVID-19. Generated by immunoSEQ multiplex PCR, the TCRdb table keeps only in-frame clones and is missing some. The sample consists of 90,000 to 95,000 clones, 85% to 90% of them appearing once. Sequencing was carried out using peripheral blood. The receptors derive from a woman older than 75 with active COVID-19. Each CDR3 is given with its conserved first and last residue. D genes are given only for firm matches. Part of the rows lack a size; the others show once, few, many or a class for expanded clones.

CDR3 protein: CASRDRLSDGYTF; CDR3 DNA: TGTGCCAGCAGAGACAGGTTATCGGACGGCTACACCTTC; V gene: TRBV6-5; clone size: NA; D gene: NA; J gene: TRBJ1-2
CDR3 protein: CAIKRDRGPYEQYF; CDR3 DNA: TGTGCCATCAAAAGGGACAGGGGGCCGTACGAGCAGTACTTC; V gene: TRBV10-3; clone size: few; D gene: TRBD1; J gene: TRBJ2-7
CDR3 protein: CATSDSYSGREATDTQYF; CDR3 DNA: TGTGCCACCAGTGATTCTTATAGCGGGCGGGAGGCGACAGATACGCAGTATTTT; V gene: TRBV24-1; clone size: NA; D gene: TRBD2; J gene: TRBJ2-3
CDR3 protein: CASTRTGGEQYF; CDR3 DNA: TGTGCCAGCACTCGGACAGGGGGCGAGCAGTACTTC; V gene: TRBV12-3/TRBV12-4; clone size: NA; D gene: TRBD1; J gene: TRBJ2-7
CDR3 protein: CASSGPAGGSSYNEQFF; CDR3 DNA: TGTGCCAGTAGTGGTCCAGCGGGAGGGAGTTCCTACAATGAGCAGTTCTTC; V gene: TRBV19; clone size: NA; D gene: TRBD2; J gene: TRBJ2-1
CDR3 protein: CATRQGYTGELFF; CDR3 DNA: TGTGCCACCCGACAGGGGTACACCGGGGAGCTGTTTTTT; V gene: TRBV2; clone size: NA; D gene: TRBD1; J gene: TRBJ2-2
CDR3 protein: CAISESGATTDTQYF; CDR3 DNA: TGTGCCATCAGTGAGTCTGGGGCCACCACAGATACGCAGTATTTT; V gene: TRBV10-3; clone size: few; D gene: NA; J gene: TRBJ2-3
CDR3 protein: CASSSDTLTSGSFRTQYF; CDR3 DNA: TGTGCCAGCAGCTCGGACACTTTGACTAGCGGGAGTTTCCGGACCCAGTACTTC; V gene: TRBV7-2; clone size: NA; D gene: TRBD2; J gene: TRBJ2-5
CDR3 protein: CASSLGQANTEAFF; CDR3 DNA: TGTGCCAGCAGCTTAGGACAGGCGAACACTGAAGCTTTCTTT; V gene: TRBV7-9; clone size: NA; D gene: NA; J gene: TRBJ1-1
CDR3 protein: CASSRAGTSGSEQYF; CDR3 DNA: TGTGCCAGTAGTAGGGCCGGGACTAGCGGCTCCGAGCAGTACTTC; V gene: TRBV19; clone size: once; D gene: TRBD2; J gene: TRBJ2-7
CDR3 protein: CASRQGDNEQYF; CDR3 DNA: TGTGCCAGCAGACAGGGGGACAACGAGCAGTACTTC; V gene: TRBV28; clone size: NA; D gene: TRBD1; J gene: TRBJ2-7
CDR3 protein: CASGKGGNQETQYF; CDR3 DNA: TGTGCCAGCGGAAAAGGAGGGAACCAAGAGACCCAGTACTTC; V gene: TRBV9; clone size: NA; D gene: NA; J gene: TRBJ2-5
CDR3 protein: CASSPGAGNTIYF; CDR3 DNA: TGTGCCAGCAGCCCGGGTGCCGGAAACACCATATATTTT; V gene: TRBV5-4; clone size: NA; D gene: NA; J gene: TRBJ1-3
CDR3 protein: CASSPGTGGYEQYF; CDR3 DNA: TGCGCCAGCAGCCCCGGGACAGGGGGCTACGAGCAGTACTTC; V gene: TRBV5-1; clone size: NA; D gene: TRBD1; J gene: TRBJ2-7
CDR3 protein: CASSLLVEETQYF; CDR3 DNA: TGTGCCAGCAGCTTACTTGTAGAAGAGACCCAGTACTTC; V gene: TRBV7-3; clone size: NA; D gene: NA; J gene: TRBJ2-5
CDR3 protein: CASRPGTDNYGYTF; CDR3 DNA: TGTGCCAGCAGACCAGGGACAGATAACTATGGCTACACCTTC; V gene: TRBV27; clone size: NA; D gene: TRBD1; J gene: TRBJ1-2
CDR3 protein: CASGGVASSTDTQYF; CDR3 DNA: TGTGCCAGCGGTGGGGTAGCGTCTAGCACAGATACGCAGTATTTT; V gene: TRBV2; clone size: once; D gene: NA; J gene: TRBJ2-3
CDR3 protein: CASSLLAGGNTGELFF; CDR3 DNA: TGTGCCAGCAGCTTATTAGCGGGCGGGAACACCGGGGAGCTGTTTTTT; V gene: TRBV5-8; clone size: NA; D gene: TRBD2; J gene: TRBJ2-2
CDR3 protein: CASSPVQRPNEKLFF; CDR3 DNA: TGTGCCAGTAGTCCGGTCCAGCGACCTAATGAAAAACTGTTTTTT; V gene: TRBV19; clone size: NA; D gene: NA; J gene: TRBJ1-4
CDR3 protein: CASSPQGGNYNEQFF; CDR3 DNA: TGTGCCAGCAGCCCACAGGGAGGGAACTACAATGAGCAGTTCTTC; V gene: TRBV7-9; clone size: NA; D gene: NA; J gene: TRBJ2-1
CDR3 protein: CAISESAGENQPQHF; CDR3 DNA: TGTGCCATCAGTGAGTCGGCGGGGGAGAATCAGCCCCAGCATTTT; V gene: TRBV10-3; clone size: NA; D gene: NA; J gene: TRBJ1-5
CDR3 protein: CASSEGSGSPPSTDTQYF; CDR3 DNA: TGTGCCAGCAGTGAAGGGAGCGGGAGTCCACCTAGCACAGATACGCAGTATTTT; V gene: TRBV6-1; clone size: NA; D gene: TRBD2; J gene: TRBJ2-3
CDR3 protein: CASSWTGGDSPLHF; CDR3 DNA: TGTGCCAGCTCATGGACAGGGGGGGATTCACCCCTCCACTTT; V gene: TRBV18; clone size: NA; D gene: TRBD1; J gene: TRBJ1-6
CDR3 protein: CASSFRLMAYSEETQYF; CDR3 DNA: TGTGCCAGCAGCTTCCGACTTATGGCTTACTCCGAAGAGACCCAGTACTTC; V gene: TRBV11-2; clone size: NA; D gene: NA; J gene: TRBJ2-5
CDR3 protein: CASSSLDRDAGELFF; CDR3 DNA: TGTGCCAGCAGCTCCCTGGACAGGGACGCCGGGGAGCTGTTTTTT; V gene: TRBV6-6; clone size: NA; D gene: TRBD1; J gene: TRBJ2-2
CDR3 protein: CASSFSLAAGSSYEQYF; CDR3 DNA: TGTGCCAGCAGTTTTTCCCTAGCGGCAGGGAGCTCCTACGAGCAGTACTTC; V gene: TRBV28; clone size: NA; D gene: TRBD2; J gene: TRBJ2-7
CDR3 protein: CASSPNQGNEQFF; CDR3 DNA: TGCGCCAGCAGCCCTAACCAGGGGAATGAGCAGTTCTTC; V gene: TRBV5-1; clone size: NA; D gene: NA; J gene: TRBJ2-1
CDR3 protein: CASSVGGSDTQYF; CDR3 DNA: TGTGCCAGCAGTGTGGGGGGGTCAGATACGCAGTATTTT; V gene: TRBV25-1; clone size: NA; D gene: TRBD2; J gene: TRBJ2-3
CDR3 protein: CASIGAGGGNQPQHF; CDR3 DNA: TGTGCCAGCATCGGGGCAGGGGGTGGCAATCAGCCCCAGCATTTT; V gene: TRBV28; clone size: NA; D gene: TRBD1; J gene: TRBJ1-5
CDR3 protein: CASSFPPGTVNSPLHF; CDR3 DNA: TGTGCCAGCAGTTTTCCGCCAGGGACTGTTAATTCACCCCTCCACTTT; V gene: TRBV6-2/TRBV6-3; clone size: once; D gene: NA; J gene: TRBJ1-6
CDR3 protein: CASSYSLYSGTEAFF; CDR3 DNA: TGTGCCAGCAGTTACTCCCTTTACAGTGGCACTGAAGCTTTCTTT; V gene: TRBV6-2/TRBV6-3; clone size: NA; D gene: NA; J gene: TRBJ1-1
CDR3 protein: CASSYDRGTNYGYTF; CDR3 DNA: TGCGCCAGCAGCTACGACAGGGGCACTAACTATGGCTACACCTTC; V gene: TRBV4-1; clone size: NA; D gene: TRBD1; J gene: TRBJ1-2
CDR3 protein: CASSFRGLAGPQGKNIQYF; CDR3 DNA: TGTGCCAGCAGTTTTCGGGGACTAGCGGGACCCCAGGGCAAAAACATTCAGTACTTC; V gene: TRBV7-2; clone size: NA; D gene: TRBD2; J gene: TRBJ2-4
CDR3 protein: CASSPAGGTPGADTQYF; CDR3 DNA: TGTGCCAGCAGCCCAGCGGGAGGGACCCCCGGGGCAGATACGCAGTATTTT; V gene: TRBV5-4; clone size: NA; D gene: TRBD2; J gene: TRBJ2-3
CDR3 protein: CASSLLERSGEQYF; CDR3 DNA: TGCGCCAGCAGCTTGCTCGAGAGATCGGGCGAGCAGTACTTC; V gene: TRBV5-1; clone size: NA; D gene: NA; J gene: TRBJ2-7
CDR3 protein: CASSFYRSYNEQYF; CDR3 DNA: TGTGCCAGCAGCTTTTACAGGTCGTACAACGAGCAGTACTTC; V gene: TRBV5-6; clone size: once; D gene: NA; J gene: TRBJ2-7
CDR3 protein: CASSPTGYGYTF; CDR3 DNA: TGTGCCAGCAGCCCGACAGGCTATGGCTACACCTTC; V gene: TRBV5-6; clone size: NA; D gene: NA; J gene: TRBJ1-2
CDR3 protein: CASSRIGRGDEKLFF; CDR3 DNA: TGTGCCAGCAGCCGGATTGGGCGGGGGGATGAAAAACTGTTTTTT; V gene: TRBV28; clone size: NA; D gene: NA; J gene: TRBJ1-4
CDR3 protein: CASSRDRDPTNEKLFF; CDR3 DNA: TGCGCCAGCAGCCGTGACAGGGATCCAACTAATGAAAAACTGTTTTTT; V gene: TRBV4-1; clone size: once; D gene: TRBD1; J gene: TRBJ1-4
CDR3 protein: CATSDPWTANYGYTF; CDR3 DNA: TGTGCCACCAGTGATCCGTGGACAGCTAACTATGGCTACACCTTC; V gene: TRBV24-1; clone size: NA; D gene: NA; J gene: TRBJ1-2
CDR3 protein: CASHASGRANEQFF; CDR3 DNA: TGTGCCAGCCACGCTAGCGGGAGGGCGAATGAGCAGTTCTTC; V gene: TRBV5-5; clone size: NA; D gene: TRBD2; J gene: TRBJ2-1
CDR3 protein: CASLDRVKREQYF; CDR3 DNA: TGTGCCAGCCTAGACAGGGTGAAGCGGGAGCAGTACTTC; V gene: TRBV21-1; clone size: NA; D gene: NA; J gene: TRBJ2-7
CDR3 protein: CASSPLQGFNTGELFF; CDR3 DNA: TGCGCCAGCAGCCCCCTACAGGGGTTCAACACCGGGGAGCTGTTTTTT; V gene: TRBV5-1; clone size: NA; D gene: TRBD1; J gene: TRBJ2-2
CDR3 protein: CASSTNPTDRGRSLGYTF; CDR3 DNA: TGTGCCAGCAGTACGAATCCCACGGACAGGGGGCGGTCGCTTGGCTACACCTTC; V gene: TRBV28; clone size: once; D gene: TRBD1; J gene: TRBJ1-2
CDR3 protein: CASSAALTENTGELFF; CDR3 DNA: TGTGCCAGCTCAGCCGCCCTGACAGAGAACACCGGGGAGCTGTTTTTT; V gene: TRBV18; clone size: NA; D gene: NA; J gene: TRBJ2-2
CDR3 protein: CASSLGHYGYTF; CDR3 DNA: TGTGCCAGCAGCTTAGGGCACTATGGCTACACCTTC; V gene: TRBV7-9; clone size: few; D gene: NA; J gene: TRBJ1-2
CDR3 protein: CASSAGLAGAYNEQFF; CDR3 DNA: TGTGCCAGCAGCGCGGGACTAGCGGGAGCCTACAATGAGCAGTTCTTC; V gene: TRBV9; clone size: NA; D gene: TRBD2; J gene: TRBJ2-1
CDR3 protein: CASSAVDRDYEQYF; CDR3 DNA: TGTGCCAGCAGCGCAGTGGACAGGGACTACGAGCAGTACTTC; V gene: TRBV9; clone size: NA; D gene: TRBD1; J gene: TRBJ2-7
CDR3 protein: CASSPRSTNEKLFF; CDR3 DNA: TGTGCCAGCAGCCCCAGAAGTACTAATGAAAAACTGTTTTTT; V gene: TRBV5-5; clone size: NA; D gene: NA; J gene: TRBJ1-4
CDR3 protein: CASSSDSYYGYTF; CDR3 DNA: TGTGCCAGCAGTTCCGACAGCTACTATGGCTACACCTTC; V gene: TRBV7-9; clone size: NA; D gene: NA; J gene: TRBJ1-2
CDR3 protein: CASSERREGADTQYF; CDR3 DNA: TGCGCCAGCAGTGAACGGCGGGAGGGCGCAGATACGCAGTATTTT; V gene: TRBV10-1; clone size: NA; D gene: TRBD2; J gene: TRBJ2-3
CDR3 protein: CANTGVGDEQFF; CDR3 DNA: TGTGCCAACACAGGGGTTGGGGATGAGCAGTTCTTC; V gene: TRBV3-1/TRBV3-2; clone size: NA; D gene: TRBD1; J gene: TRBJ2-1
CDR3 protein: CASSQPGETLAKNIQYF; CDR3 DNA: TGTGCCAGCAGCCAACCGGGTGAGACCCTAGCCAAAAACATTCAGTACTTC; V gene: TRBV4-2; clone size: NA; D gene: NA; J gene: TRBJ2-4
CDR3 protein: CASRLAGGSAYEQYF; CDR3 DNA: TGTGCCAGTAGACTAGCGGGAGGCTCCGCCTACGAGCAGTACTTC; V gene: TRBV19; clone size: NA; D gene: TRBD2; J gene: TRBJ2-7